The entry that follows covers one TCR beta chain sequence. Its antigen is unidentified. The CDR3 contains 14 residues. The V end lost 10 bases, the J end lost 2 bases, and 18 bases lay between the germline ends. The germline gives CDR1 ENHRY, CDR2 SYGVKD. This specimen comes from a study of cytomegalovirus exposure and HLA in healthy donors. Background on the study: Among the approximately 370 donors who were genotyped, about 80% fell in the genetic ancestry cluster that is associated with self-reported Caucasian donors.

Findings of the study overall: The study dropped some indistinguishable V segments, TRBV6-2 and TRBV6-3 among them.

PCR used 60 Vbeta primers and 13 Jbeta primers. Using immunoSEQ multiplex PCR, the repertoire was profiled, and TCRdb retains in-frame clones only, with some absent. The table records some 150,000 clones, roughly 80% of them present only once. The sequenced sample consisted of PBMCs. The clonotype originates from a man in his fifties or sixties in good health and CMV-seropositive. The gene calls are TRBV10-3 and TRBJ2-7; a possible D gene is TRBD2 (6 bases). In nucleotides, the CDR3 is TGTGCCAGCCAACTAGCCGAGGGGCCCTACGAGCAGTACTTC. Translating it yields CASQLAEGPYEQYF.